Listed here is a single TCR beta chain. This clone was observed a handful of times. Its antigen is unknown. The input lacks base qualities; no much larger clone sits a single base away. The trial excluded patients who had a history of autoimmune disease or were on systemic immunosuppression. Peripheral blood for TCR sequencing was collected from all dose cohorts at baseline, on cycle 4 day 1, and on cycle 7 day 1. The samples were taken from a phase I, first-in-human, multicenter, open-label dose-escalation trial of ivuxolimab. The trial enrolled adults with locally advanced or metastatic head and neck squamous cell, hepatocellular, melanoma or renal cell carcinoma. Before TCR sequencing, CD4+ T cells and CD8+ T cells from peripheral blood were sorted into separate populations. The data originate from a study of OX40 agonist ivuxolimab in advanced cancers. In terms of the full investigation: Ivuxolimab was an agonistic, fully human IgG2 monoclonal antibody directed against OX40 (CD134), a costimulatory receptor. The monotherapy dose-escalation portion (N of about 50 patients) of the phase I ivuxolimab trial is reported in the paper. In the dose-escalation cohort, 70% to 90% of patients were male, and the mean age was approximately 60 years with a range of roughly 23 to 90. Partial responses were achieved by three dose-escalation patients, of whom one had hepatocellular carcinoma and two had cutaneous melanoma. Of the roughly 50 dose-escalation patients, hepatocellular carcinoma was present in about 19, melanoma in approximately 15, renal cell carcinoma in 9 and head and neck cancer in 9. Peripheral TCRbeta sequencing was intended to test whether TCR sequence diversity was altered and clonal T-cell expansion was caused by ivuxolimab. Intravenous ivuxolimab was administered to patients every 2 weeks at six dose levels: 0.01, 0.1, 0.3, 1.5, 3 and 10 mg/kg. Prior anti-PD-1, anti-PD-L1 or anti-CTLA-4 therapy was permitted, and approximately 42% of dose-escalation patients had received checkpoint inhibitors. What the study reported, not specific to this receptor: On average, CD8+ T cells showed more expanded clones than CD4+ T cells after ivuxolimab. In partial responders in the 0.1-3.0 mg/kg groups, normalized peripheral clonal expansion was found to be among the lowest, especially among CD8+ T cells. Clonal expansion of both CD4+ and CD8+ blood T cells was observed from baseline to week 6 at doses 0.1 to 3.0 mg/kg. Which antigens the clonally expanded peripheral T cells were specific for was not determined. Low levels of normalized T-cell clonal expansion were also seen in some patients who did not respond.

V has 1 base trimmed and J has 2 bases trimmed; junction bases matching no gene number 6. The CDR3 measures 17 amino acids from cysteine to phenylalanine. CDR3 DNA is the only sequence kept; it has 51 bases, read in frame from the first base. Per the germline V gene, SGHRS is the CDR1 and YFSETQ is the CDR2. For sequencing of the TCRbeta CDR3 region, genomic DNA was extracted from the sorted cells. The immunoSEQ Assay was used for sequencing of TCRbeta CDR3 regions. In TCRdb, the immuneACCESS table is reduced to in-frame sequences with V and J assigned. These tables do not hold every clone; where another copy was compared, an unresolved V gene accounts for under half, and the others remain unexplained. The sample table shows roughly 62,000 clones, and 86% are seen once. Under 3% of the sample lies in the top ten.

The source material was CD4+ or CD8+ T cells sorted from blood, sampled in a trial of the OX40 agonist ivuxolimab. This chain joins TRBV5-1 to TRBJ2-2, and 9 junctional nucleotides match TRBD2. The TCR comes from an adult with an advanced solid tumor such as melanoma, head and neck, liver or kidney cancer. This receptor carries the CDR3 CASSLPAGGFNTGELFF. The bases are TGCGCCAGCAGCTTGCCAGCGGGGGGCTTCAACACCGGGGAGCTGTTTTTT.